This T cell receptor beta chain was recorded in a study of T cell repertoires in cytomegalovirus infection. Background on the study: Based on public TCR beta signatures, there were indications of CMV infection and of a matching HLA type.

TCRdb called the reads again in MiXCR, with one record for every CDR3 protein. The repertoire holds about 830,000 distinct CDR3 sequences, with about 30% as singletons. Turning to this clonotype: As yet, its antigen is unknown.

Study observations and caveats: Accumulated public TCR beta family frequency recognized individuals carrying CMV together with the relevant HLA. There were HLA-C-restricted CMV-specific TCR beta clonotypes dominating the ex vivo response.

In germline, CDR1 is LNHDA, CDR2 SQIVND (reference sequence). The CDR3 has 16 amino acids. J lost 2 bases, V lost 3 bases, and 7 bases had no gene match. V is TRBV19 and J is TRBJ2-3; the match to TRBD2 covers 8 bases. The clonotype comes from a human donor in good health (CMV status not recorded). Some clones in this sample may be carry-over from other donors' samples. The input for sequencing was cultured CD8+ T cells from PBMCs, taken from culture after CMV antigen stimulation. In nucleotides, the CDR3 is TGTGCCAGTAGTATGTTGGTAGCGGGGATCACAGATACGCAGTATTTT. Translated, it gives CASSMLVAGITDTQYF.